Listed below are T cell receptor beta chains from one sample, sequenced in a study of response to subunit inactivated influenza vaccine. Via MiXCR, TCRdb re-called the RT-PCR reads, giving one row per CDR3 protein. The table lists around 760,000 distinct CDR3 sequences, approximately 13% of them singletons. The material was PBMCs from blood, obtained roughly 15 days before vaccination. Source of these receptors: a man in his fifties or sixties who received an inactivated influenza vaccine. Both conserved end residues are trimmed from each CDR3. D genes are given only for firm matches.

J: TRBJ1-6; D: TRBD1; V: TRBV27; CDR3: ASSFDRASPLH
J: TRBJ2-3; D: NA; V: TRBV5-5; CDR3: ASSWGPSPSTDTQY
J: TRBJ2-3; D: NA; V: TRBV5-5; CDR3: ASSLRVPIRSTDTQY
J: TRBJ1-1; D: NA; V: TRBV12-3/TRBV12-4; CDR3: ASRKHRMNTEAF
J: TRBJ2-2; D: TRBD2; V: TRBV12-3/TRBV12-4; CDR3: ASRSSSGGAKTGELF
J: TRBJ2-7; D: TRBD1; V: TRBV2; CDR3: ASSEGTGLLYEQY
J: TRBJ2-7; D: TRBD2; V: TRBV2; CDR3: ASRDLAGGPHEQY
J: TRBJ1-1; D: NA; V: TRBV5-4; CDR3: ASSTGGVGQVTEAF
J: TRBJ1-5; D: NA; V: TRBV24-1; CDR3: ATSAGFRGRSQPQH
J: TRBJ1-2; D: TRBD1; V: TRBV4-1; CDR3: ASSLTGAAKADYGYT
J: TRBJ2-2; D: NA; V: TRBV7-3; CDR3: ASSLMQATGELF
J: TRBJ2-5; D: TRBD2; V: TRBV7-8; CDR3: ASSLMRTSGKETQY
J: TRBJ2-6; D: NA; V: TRBV18; CDR3: ASSTNRASGANVLT
J: TRBJ2-1; D: TRBD2; V: TRBV27; CDR3: ASSLPASGLGEQF
J: TRBJ2-7; D: NA; V: TRBV29-1; CDR3: SVEIGGYEQY
J: TRBJ2-7; D: TRBD2; V: TRBV19; CDR3: ASSFGTTWEQY
J: TRBJ2-5; D: TRBD2; V: TRBV18; CDR3: ASSPRTSQETQY
J: TRBJ2-1; D: NA; V: TRBV20-1; CDR3: SARVPGYNEQF
J: TRBJ2-3; D: TRBD2; V: TRBV5-1; CDR3: ASSAGLAGSTDTQY
J: TRBJ2-5; D: NA; V: TRBV7-2; CDR3: ASSLGYLQETQY
J: TRBJ1-2; D: NA; V: TRBV12-3/TRBV12-4; CDR3: ASSQPTGIT
J: TRBJ2-2; D: TRBD2; V: TRBV4-3; CDR3: ASSQDRIGLAGVGTGELF
J: TRBJ2-7; D: NA; V: TRBV20-1; CDR3: SASAGYEQY
J: TRBJ2-1; D: NA; V: TRBV7-3; CDR3: ASSLFGTVYNEQF
J: TRBJ2-2; D: NA; V: TRBV4-1; CDR3: ASSLPDRNTGELF
J: TRBJ2-1; D: TRBD2; V: TRBV10-3; CDR3: AISTTSVVQF
J: TRBJ2-7; D: NA; V: TRBV28; CDR3: ASSLPPPAKTLSYEQY
J: TRBJ2-2; D: NA; V: TRBV29-1; CDR3: SVTGTTNTGELF
J: TRBJ2-3; D: NA; V: TRBV29-1; CDR3: SVEWVHTSTDTQY
J: TRBJ2-7; D: NA; V: TRBV29-1; CDR3: SVVDNTVYEQY
J: TRBJ2-7; D: NA; V: TRBV25-1; CDR3: ASSPTGREQY
J: TRBJ2-3; D: TRBD2; V: TRBV7-6; CDR3: ASSLYWGGTDTQY
J: TRBJ2-4; D: NA; V: TRBV6-2/TRBV6-3; CDR3: ASSYGLAKNIQY
J: TRBJ2-3; D: TRBD2; V: TRBV20-1; CDR3: SARAGPSGGLTDTQY
J: TRBJ2-7; D: NA; V: TRBV5-1; CDR3: ASSLAQEQGEQY
J: TRBJ2-5; D: NA; V: TRBV7-2; CDR3: ASSLTLPETQY
J: TRBJ2-7; D: NA; V: TRBV5-5; CDR3: ASSLAGQLTYEQY
J: TRBJ2-6; D: TRBD2; V: TRBV20-1; CDR3: SARESGKGSGANVLT
J: TRBJ2-7; D: TRBD1; V: TRBV5-1; CDR3: ASSLGGQIQSYEQY
J: TRBJ2-3; D: NA; V: TRBV29-1; CDR3: SPGRTDLSTDTQY
J: TRBJ2-6; D: TRBD2; V: TRBV12-3/TRBV12-4; CDR3: ASSTGLAGGPFWGANVLT
J: TRBJ2-2; D: NA; V: TRBV7-3; CDR3: ASRDTRGGELF
J: TRBJ2-7; D: NA; V: TRBV6-1; CDR3: ASSPVGFAGEQY
J: TRBJ1-1; D: NA; V: TRBV27; CDR3: ASIGNSRAF
J: TRBJ1-2; D: NA; V: TRBV6-1; CDR3: ASRFNPESEYGYT
J: TRBJ1-5; D: TRBD1; V: TRBV11-2; CDR3: ASSKSGGHSNQPQH
J: TRBJ2-7; D: TRBD2; V: TRBV6-5; CDR3: ASSYSIDGTSGRKYEQY
J: TRBJ2-2; D: NA; V: TRBV4-3; CDR3: ASSQVKGNTGELF
J: TRBJ2-7; D: NA; V: TRBV6-2/TRBV6-3; CDR3: ASSYSPRTPFSYEQY
J: TRBJ1-2; D: NA; V: TRBV27; CDR3: ASSHGGASYT
J: TRBJ2-5; D: NA; V: TRBV12-3/TRBV12-4; CDR3: ASSLRGAGSETQY
J: TRBJ2-5; D: TRBD2; V: TRBV7-2; CDR3: ASSLASYVGLADVQETQY
J: TRBJ2-3; D: NA; V: TRBV29-1; CDR3: SATVPSTDTQY
J: TRBJ1-5; D: TRBD1; V: TRBV12-3/TRBV12-4; CDR3: ASSLRTGLYSNQPQH
J: TRBJ2-6; D: NA; V: TRBV5-6; CDR3: ASSRRWDPGANVLT
J: TRBJ2-3; D: NA; V: TRBV20-1; CDR3: SATSPGHLAAQY